The source of this TCR beta chain is a study of technical replicates of blood from a few donors. TCRdb's table, derived via immunoSEQ multiplex PCR, lists solely in-frame clones and lacks some. The profile shows 84,000 or so clones, 85% to 95% of them singletons. The CDR3 sequence is 14 residues long. Trimming took 4 bases from V and 3 from J, leaving 12 bases between them. Germline V gives CDR1 SEHNR, CDR2 FQNEAQ (reference sequence). The clonotype originates from a human donor in good health. The chain employs TRBV7-9 and TRBJ1-2; D perhaps matches TRBD1 (5 bases). Sample: T cells isolated from PBMCs. The CDR3 DNA follows: TGTGCCAGCAGCTCCCAGGGTAGCCACTATGGCTACACCTTC. Translated: CASSSQGSHYGYTF.